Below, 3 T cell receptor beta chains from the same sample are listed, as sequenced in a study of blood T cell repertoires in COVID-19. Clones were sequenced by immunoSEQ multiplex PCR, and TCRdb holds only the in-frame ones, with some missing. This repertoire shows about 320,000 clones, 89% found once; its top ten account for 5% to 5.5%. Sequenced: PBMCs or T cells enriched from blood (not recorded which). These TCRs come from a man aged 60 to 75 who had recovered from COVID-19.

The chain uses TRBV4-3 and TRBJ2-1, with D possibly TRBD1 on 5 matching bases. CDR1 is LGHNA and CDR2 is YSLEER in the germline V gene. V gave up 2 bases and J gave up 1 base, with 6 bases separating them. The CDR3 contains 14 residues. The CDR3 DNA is TGCGCCAGCAGCCAACAGGGATCCTACAATGAGCAGTTCTTC. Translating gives CASSQQGSYNEQFF.

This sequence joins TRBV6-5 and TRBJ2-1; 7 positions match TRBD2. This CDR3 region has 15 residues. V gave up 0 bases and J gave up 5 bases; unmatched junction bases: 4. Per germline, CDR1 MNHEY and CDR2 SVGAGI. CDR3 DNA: TGTGCCAGCAGTTACTCCCCCCGGGGGGACAATGAGCAGTTCTTC. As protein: CASSYSPRGDNEQFF.

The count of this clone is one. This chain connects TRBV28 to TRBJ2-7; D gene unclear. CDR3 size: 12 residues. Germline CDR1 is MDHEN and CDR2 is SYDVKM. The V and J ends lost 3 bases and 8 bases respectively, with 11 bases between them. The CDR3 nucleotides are TGTGCCAGCAGTTTGACGAGTGGGCAGCAGTACTTC. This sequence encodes CASSLTSGQQYF.